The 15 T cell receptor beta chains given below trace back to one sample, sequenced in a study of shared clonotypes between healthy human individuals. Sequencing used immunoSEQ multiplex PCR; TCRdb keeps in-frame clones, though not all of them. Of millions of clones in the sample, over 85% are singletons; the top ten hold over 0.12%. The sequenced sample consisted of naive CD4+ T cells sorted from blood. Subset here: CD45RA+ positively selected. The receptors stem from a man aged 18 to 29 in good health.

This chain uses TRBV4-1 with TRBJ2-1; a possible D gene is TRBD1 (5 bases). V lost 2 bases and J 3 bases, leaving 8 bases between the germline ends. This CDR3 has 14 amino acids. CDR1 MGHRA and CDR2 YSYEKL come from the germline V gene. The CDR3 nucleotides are TGCGCCAGCAGCCAACTCGACAGCTACAATGAGCAGTTCTTC. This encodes CASSQLDSYNEQFF.

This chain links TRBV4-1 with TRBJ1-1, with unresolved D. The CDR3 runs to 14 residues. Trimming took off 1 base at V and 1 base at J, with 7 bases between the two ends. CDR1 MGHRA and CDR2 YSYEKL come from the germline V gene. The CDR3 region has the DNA TGCGCCAGCAGCCAAGGGCAGGAGAACACTGAAGCTTTCTTT. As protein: CASSQGQENTEAFF.

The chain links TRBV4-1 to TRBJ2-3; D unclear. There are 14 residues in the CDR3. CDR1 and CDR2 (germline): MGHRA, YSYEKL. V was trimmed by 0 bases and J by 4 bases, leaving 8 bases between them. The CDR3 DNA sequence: TGCGCCAGCAGCCAAGATCGAGAGGCAGATACGCAGTATTTT. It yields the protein CASSQDREADTQYF.

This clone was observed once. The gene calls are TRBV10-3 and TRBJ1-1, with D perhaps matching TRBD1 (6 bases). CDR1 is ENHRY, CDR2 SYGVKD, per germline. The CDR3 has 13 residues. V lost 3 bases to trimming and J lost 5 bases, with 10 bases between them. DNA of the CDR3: TGTGCCATCAGTGATACAGGGCGAACTGAAGCTTTCTTT. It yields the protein CAISDTGRTEAFF.

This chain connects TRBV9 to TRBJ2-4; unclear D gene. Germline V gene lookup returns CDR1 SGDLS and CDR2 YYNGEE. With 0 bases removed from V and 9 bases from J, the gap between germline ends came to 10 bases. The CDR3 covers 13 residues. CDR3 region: CASSVEEVGIQYF. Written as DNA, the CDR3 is TGTGCCAGCAGCGTAGAAGAAGTCGGCATTCAGTACTTC.

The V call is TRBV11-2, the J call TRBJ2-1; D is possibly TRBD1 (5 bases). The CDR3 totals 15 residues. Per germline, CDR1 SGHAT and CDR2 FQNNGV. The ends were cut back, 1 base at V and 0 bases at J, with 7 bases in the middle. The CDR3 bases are TGTGCCAGCAGCTTAGCCCAGGGCTCCTACAATGAGCAGTTCTTC. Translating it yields CASSLAQGSYNEQFF.

The CDR3 loop is CAISESAVRTGGRQPQHF. The CDR3 DNA follows: TGTGCCATCAGTGAGAGCGCCGTCCGGACAGGGGGTAGGCAGCCCCAGCATTTT. The chain has TRBV10-3 and TRBJ1-5; 10 positions agree with TRBD1. V lost 2 bases and J lost 7; bases outside the gene matches: 14. Per germline, CDR1 ENHRY and CDR2 SYGVKD. The CDR3 sequence is 18 residues long.

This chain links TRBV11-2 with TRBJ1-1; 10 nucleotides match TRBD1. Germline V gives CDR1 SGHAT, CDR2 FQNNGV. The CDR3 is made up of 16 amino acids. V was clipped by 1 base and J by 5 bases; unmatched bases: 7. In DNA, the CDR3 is TGTGCCAGCAGCTTAGTAGGGACAGGGGTGGGGACTGAAGCTTTCTTT. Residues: CASSLVGTGVGTEAFF.

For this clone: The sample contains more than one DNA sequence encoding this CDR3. The CDR3 nucleotides read TGTGCCAGCAGCTTAGCGGGGGGCCACAATGAGCAGTTCTTC. It encodes CASSLAGGHNEQFF. The chain carries TRBV7-9 and TRBJ2-1; D tentatively fits TRBD1 or TRBD2 (6 bases each). This CDR3 spans 14 amino acids. V shed 0 bases and J shed 5 bases, with 8 bases lying between them. Looked up from germline, CDR1 is SEHNR and CDR2 is FQNEAQ (reference sequence).

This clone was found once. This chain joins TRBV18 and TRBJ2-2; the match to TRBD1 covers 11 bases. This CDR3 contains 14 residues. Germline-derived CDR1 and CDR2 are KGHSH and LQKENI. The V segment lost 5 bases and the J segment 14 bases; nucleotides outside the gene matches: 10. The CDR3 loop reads CASSSGQGVNGLFF. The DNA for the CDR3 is TGTGCCAGCTCATCGGGACAGGGGGTGAATGGACTGTTTTTT.

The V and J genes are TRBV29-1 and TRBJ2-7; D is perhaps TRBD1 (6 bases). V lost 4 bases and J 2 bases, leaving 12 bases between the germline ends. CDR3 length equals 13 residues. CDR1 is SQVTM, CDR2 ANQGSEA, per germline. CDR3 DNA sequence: TGCAGCGTTGGAGGGACACTAACCTACGAGCAGTACTTC. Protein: CSVGGTLTYEQYF.

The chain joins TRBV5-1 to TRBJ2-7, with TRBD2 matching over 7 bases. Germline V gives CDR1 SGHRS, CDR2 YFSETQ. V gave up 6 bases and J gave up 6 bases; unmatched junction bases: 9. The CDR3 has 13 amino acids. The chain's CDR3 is CASTKLGGGEQYF. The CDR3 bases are TGCGCCAGCACCAAACTTGGGGGGGGCGAGCAGTACTTC.

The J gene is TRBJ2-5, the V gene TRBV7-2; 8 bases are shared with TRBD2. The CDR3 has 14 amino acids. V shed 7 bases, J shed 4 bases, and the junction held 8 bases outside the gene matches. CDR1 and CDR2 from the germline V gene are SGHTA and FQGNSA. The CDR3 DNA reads TGTGCCAGCACCGGGGGGGCCCCCAGAGAGACCCAGTACTTC. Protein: CASTGGAPRETQYF.

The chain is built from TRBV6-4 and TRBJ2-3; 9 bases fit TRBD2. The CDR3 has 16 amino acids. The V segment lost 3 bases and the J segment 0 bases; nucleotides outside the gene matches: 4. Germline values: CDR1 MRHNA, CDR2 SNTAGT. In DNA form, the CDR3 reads TGTGCCAGCAGTGAAGGGCTAGCGGGGAGCACAGATACGCAGTATTTT. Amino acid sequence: CASSEGLAGSTDTQYF.

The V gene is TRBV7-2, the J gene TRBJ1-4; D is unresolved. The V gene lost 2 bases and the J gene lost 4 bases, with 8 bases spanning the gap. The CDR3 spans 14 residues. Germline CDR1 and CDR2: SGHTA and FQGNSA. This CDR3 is CASSLSRFNEKLFF. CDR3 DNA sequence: TGTGCCAGCAGCTTAAGCAGGTTTAATGAAAAACTGTTTTTT.